The T cell receptor (beta chain) under discussion was sequenced for a study of T cells in narcolepsy. Study information: Patients with NT1 or NT2 and healthy control donors were enrolled. Findings and limits, study-wide: No autoreactive T cell clone sequences appeared in some memory CD4+ repertoires. HCRT-specific and TRIB2-specific autoreactive clonotypes appeared among same-patient CSF and blood CD4+ clonotypes. Reportedly, autoreactive clonotypes were serially detected in patients' blood but not controls'.

The V end lost 5 bases, the J end lost 0 bases, and 13 bases lay between the germline ends. The CDR3 sequence is 14 residues long. Germline CDR1 reads SQVTM; CDR2 reads ANQGSEA. The table came from immunoSEQ multiplex PCR; TCRdb's copy has only in-frame clones and leaves some out. This repertoire shows about 31,000 clones, around 80% found once; its top ten account for approximately 1.1%. Turning to this clone: The antigen remains unidentified.

The specimen was CD45RA- memory CD4+ T cells from PBMCs. The source of this sequence is a human donor with narcolepsy. V and J are TRBV29-1 and TRBJ1-1; D perhaps matches TRBD1 (5 bases). CDR3 DNA sequence: TGCAGCGTTTCGGAAGGGGCCCTGAACACTGAAGCTTTCTTT. Its translation: CSVSEGALNTEAFF.